The 28 T cell receptor beta chains presented below share a single source sample, sequenced in a study of T-cell memory formation after mild COVID-19 (dated by TCRdb to the early 2020s). Libraries were prepared through 5' RACE. Sequencing used an Illumina NovaSeq 6000. TCRdb's own reprocessing of the public reads used fastp at Q25 and MiXCR and kept productive beta chains. Entries are consolidated by CDR3 protein sequence, retaining the most common genes and DNA. The sample table lists tens of thousands of distinct CDR3 sequences, approximately 13% of them with a count of one. The ten largest clones take up 27% of the sample. Sample: PBMCs or a T cell subset sorted from them (not recorded which). Receptors were obtained from an adult woman who had mild COVID-19 (a few samples of this study predate the infection). The sample titles of this study are shuffled in the database, so cell type and time point are left out; the donor was told from shared clones.

The chain employs TRBV6-5 and TRBJ1-2; the D is unclear. Germline V gives CDR1 MNHEY, CDR2 SVGAGI. The CDR3 length is 16 residues. V lost 5 bases, J lost 8 bases, and 24 bases lay in between. The chain's CDR3 is CASSPQTRQSTEGYTF. For the CDR3, the DNA is TGTGCCAGCAGTCCTCAGACCCGACAAAGTACGGAGGGCTACACCTTC.

In this sample, this clonotype turned up a few times. The chain links TRBV20-1 to TRBJ1-1, with TRBD1 matching 7 bases. This CDR3 is 14 amino acids long. Germline values: CDR1 DFQATT, CDR2 SNEGSKA (reference sequence). The V segment lost 4 bases and the J segment 5 bases; nucleotides outside the gene matches: 10. The CDR3 DNA follows: TGCAGTGCTATTCCGCCGGGGACAGTAACTGAAGCTTTCTTT. It codes for CSAIPPGTVTEAFF.

The sample holds a few counts of this clonotype. This chain connects TRBV20-1 to TRBJ1-6, with D maybe TRBD1 (5 bases). The length of the CDR3 is 17 residues. CDR1 is DFQATT, CDR2 SNEGSKA, per germline (reference sequence). Trimming left V 3 bases short and J 9 bases short, with 24 bases between. The CDR3 reads CSARLGATVMGISPLHF. The CDR3 nucleotides are TGCAGTGCTAGGCTCGGGGCCACCGTAATGGGGATTTCACCCCTCCACTTT.

The chain recombines TRBV5-1 with TRBJ1-6, with D possibly being TRBD1 (6 bases). The germline V gene encodes CDR1 SGHRS and CDR2 YFSETQ. The CDR3 spans 17 residues. V was shortened by 3 bases and J by 0 bases, with 13 bases between the two germline ends. The CDR3 region is CASSSSPGDSYNSPLHF. The CDR3 nucleotides are TGCGCCAGCAGCTCCAGTCCAGGGGACTCCTATAATTCACCCCTCCACTTT.

This clonotype was seen a few times. CDR3 nucleotides: TGTGCCAGCAGTGGGACAGGGGGTATGTACGAGCAGTACTTC. It codes for CASSGTGGMYEQYF. This sequence joins TRBV6-6 and TRBJ2-7; 11 bases map to TRBD1. The CDR3 totals 14 residues. Per germline, CDR1 MNHNY and CDR2 SVGAGI (reference sequence). V lost 5 bases, J lost 4 bases, and 4 bases stayed unmatched.

This chain uses TRBV11-2 with TRBJ1-2; TRBD1 might be the D (6 bases). The CDR3 loop spans 16 amino acids. The germline gives CDR1 SGHAT, CDR2 FQNNGV. V was clipped by 0 bases and J by 1 base, with 12 bases between them. CDR3 nucleotides: TGTGCCAGCAGCTTAGACCTCGGACAGATTAACTATGGCTACACCTTC. This sequence encodes CASSLDLGQINYGYTF.

CDR3 region: CASSQEGLAVVSEQFF. The CDR3 nucleotides read TGCGCCAGCAGCCAAGAGGGACTAGCGGTTGTATCTGAGCAGTTCTTC. This chain joins TRBV4-1 and TRBJ2-1; 11 bases align to TRBD2. Trimming cost V 0 bases and J 9 bases; bases outside gene matches: 7. Germline CDR1 and CDR2: MGHRA and YSYEKL. The CDR3 sequence is 16 residues long.

The sample holds a few counts of this clonotype. V usage is TRBV20-1 and J usage is TRBJ2-7, with D unclear. Deletions cut 1 base from V and 2 bases from J, with 9 bases between. Germline CDR1 is DFQATT and CDR2 is SNEGSKA (reference sequence). The CDR3 is 13 residues long. CDR3 bases: TGCAGTGCTAGAGTTCCCCCAACCTACGAGCAGTACTTC. It encodes CSARVPPTYEQYF.

This clonotype was detected only a few times. The rearrangement joins TRBV5-6 to TRBJ2-2; 8 positions match TRBD2. CDR1 SGHDT and CDR2 YYEEEE come from the germline V gene. The length of the CDR3 is 15 residues. Germline trimming cut 2 bases from V and 4 bases from J; bases unmatched to any gene: 4. CDR3 region: CASSLAGARTGELFF. In DNA, the CDR3 is TGTGCCAGCAGCTTAGCGGGGGCGCGCACCGGGGAGCTGTTTTTT.

This clonotype was seen a few times. This chain links TRBV11-2 with TRBJ2-1; 9 nucleotides align to TRBD2. The CDR3 is 18 residues long. V shed 5 bases, J shed 8 bases, and the junction held 19 bases outside the gene matches. Germline CDR1 is SGHAT and CDR2 is FQNNGV. CDR3 DNA sequence: TGTGCCAGCAGCCTCCCAATTGCCGGCGGGGGGGCCTTGGATGAGCAGTTCTTC. It is translated as CASSLPIAGGGALDEQFF.

This CDR3 reads CASAPLQGRLGLAGKKSSYNEQFF. The CDR3 nucleotides are TGTGCCAGCGCCCCACTCCAGGGGAGGCTCGGACTAGCGGGAAAGAAGAGCTCCTACAATGAGCAGTTCTTC. The chain combines TRBV7-6 with TRBJ2-1, with 12 positions matching TRBD2. Germline V lookup: CDR1 SGHVS, CDR2 FNYEAQ. With 8 bases clipped from V and 0 bases from J, the junction kept 29 bases outside the gene matches. The CDR3 totals 24 residues. Full variable domain (rest looked up from reference TRBV7-6 and TRBJ2-1): GAGVSQSPRYKVTKRGQDVALRCDPISGHVSLYWYRQALGQGPEFLTYFNYEAQQDKSGLPNDRFSAERPEGSISTLTIQRTEQRDSAMYRCASAPLQGRLGLAGKKSSYNEQFFGPGTRLTVL.

This clonotype came up a few times. The chain joins TRBV4-1 to TRBJ1-2; D gene unclear. Germline CDR1 reads MGHRA; CDR2 reads YSYEKL. This CDR3 is built from 15 residues. V lost 0 bases and J lost 6, with 14 bases in between. The CDR3: CASSQDLGQYHGYTF. For the CDR3, the DNA is TGCGCCAGCAGCCAAGATTTAGGGCAGTATCATGGCTACACCTTC.

This chain links TRBV4-3 with TRBJ2-4, with no clear D. V was clipped by 4 bases and J by 10 bases, with 14 bases between them. The CDR3 extends over 13 amino acids. The germline gives CDR1 LGHNA, CDR2 YSLEER. The CDR3 region is CASSLLPQQIQYF. The CDR3 DNA reads TGCGCCAGCAGCCTCCTACCCCAGCAAATTCAGTACTTC.

This sequence joins TRBV7-8 and TRBJ2-7; a weak D match, TRBD1 (5 bases). Trimming took off 5 bases at V and 7 bases at J, with 15 bases between the two ends. From germline, CDR1 is SGHVS and CDR2 FQNEAQ. CDR3 length: 13 amino acids. The chain's CDR3 is CASSPEGALEQYF. DNA for the CDR3: TGTGCCAGCAGCCCCGAAGGGGCCCTGGAGCAGTACTTC.

This clonotype was counted ten times or more. The chain uses TRBV29-1 and TRBJ2-1; D unclear. Germline values: CDR1 SQVTM, CDR2 ANQGSEA. Trimming pared 2 bases from V and 0 bases from J, leaving 8 bases between. The length of the CDR3 is 14 residues. CDR3 DNA sequence: TGCAGCGTTGAATTTGCGGTCTCCTACAATGAGCAGTTCTTC. Translating gives CSVEFAVSYNEQFF.

The rearrangement links TRBV4-1 to TRBJ2-3; a possible D gene is TRBD2 (6 bases). There are 15 residues in the CDR3. Trimming shortened V by 3 bases and J by 5 bases, and 15 bases separated the two germline ends. Germline V CDR1 and CDR2: MGHRA, YSYEKL. The CDR3 loop reads CASSHGASEGDTQYF. For the CDR3, the DNA is TGCGCCAGCAGCCACGGGGCTAGCGAAGGAGATACGCAGTATTTT.

In its sample, this clonotype was seen a few times. The chain couples TRBV2 to TRBJ2-7, with no clear D. The CDR3 covers 14 residues. V was clipped by 2 bases and J by 0 bases, with 8 bases between them. Per the germline V gene, CDR1 is SNHLY and CDR2 is FYNNEI. The CDR3 loop reads CASSELALSYEQYF. CDR3 nucleotides: TGTGCCAGCAGTGAACTGGCCCTCTCCTACGAGCAGTACTTC.

This clonotype showed up just a few times. The rearrangement joins TRBV7-2 to TRBJ2-1, with 10 bases matching TRBD1. Germline assignment: CDR1 SGHTA and CDR2 FQGNSA. The V and J ends lost 0 bases and 6 bases, in that order; junction bases with no gene match: 5. The length of the CDR3 is 16 residues. CDR3: CASSLAWDRGTNEQFF. The CDR3, as DNA: TGTGCCAGCAGCTTAGCCTGGGACAGGGGAACCAATGAGCAGTTCTTC.

This clonotype was counted a few times. This chain connects TRBV6-6 to TRBJ2-1; 11 bases fit TRBD2. This CDR3 spans 19 amino acids. The germline CDR1 and CDR2 sequences are MNHNY and SVGAGI (reference sequence). The trim removed 7 bases at V and 0 bases at J, leaving 14 bases unmatched. The CDR3 here is CASTDPSGRPRSSYNEQFF. CDR3 nucleotide sequence: TGTGCCAGCACCGACCCTAGCGGGAGGCCCCGGAGCTCCTACAATGAGCAGTTCTTC.

This clonotype appeared a few times. V usage is TRBV5-1 and J usage is TRBJ2-6, with D possibly TRBD1 on 5 matching bases. Trimming cost V 1 base and J 4 bases, with 15 bases left between them. The CDR3 has 17 residues. CDR1 and CDR2 from the germline V gene are SGHRS and YFSETQ. The CDR3 sequence is CASSLYAGISGANVLTF. The CDR3 nucleotides read TGCGCCAGCAGCTTGTATGCAGGGATATCCGGGGCCAACGTCCTGACTTTC.

As regards this clonotype: At one end, the junction sequence differs from germline, possibly due to a read error. CDR3 protein: CGARVLAGGETQYF. Here the CDR3 DNA reads TGCGGTGCTAGGGTACTAGCGGGAGGGGAGACCCAGTACTTC. The V gene is TRBV20-1, the J gene TRBJ2-5; TRBD2 matches at 13 bases. The germline V gene has CDR1 DFQATT and CDR2 SNEGSKA (reference sequence). The CDR3 runs to 14 residues.

This clonotype was detected once. The chain employs TRBV4-1 and TRBJ1-1; D unclear. The CDR3 totals 13 residues. The V gene lost 0 bases and the J gene lost 6 bases, with 8 bases spanning the gap. Germline V gene lookup returns CDR1 MGHRA and CDR2 YSYEKL. This chain's CDR3 is CASSQDWSSEAFF. The CDR3 nucleotides are TGCGCCAGCAGCCAAGATTGGTCCTCTGAAGCTTTCTTT.

In its sample, this clonotype was seen a few times. This rearrangement joins TRBV27 to TRBJ2-5; 7 bases align to TRBD1. CDR1 and CDR2 from the germline V gene are MNHEY and SMNVEV (reference sequence). Trimming removed 3 bases from V and 1 base from J; junction bases left unmatched: 5. CDR3 length: 15 residues. The CDR3 spells CASSFITGVQETQYF. The CDR3 bases are TGTGCCAGCAGTTTTATAACAGGGGTCCAAGAGACCCAGTACTTC.

The table lists this clonotype with a few counts. The chain combines TRBV20-1 with TRBJ2-7; D not certain. Between the trimmed V and J ends, which lost 4 bases and 4 bases, there was a span of 17 bases. Germline CDR1 reads DFQATT; CDR2 reads SNEGSKA (reference sequence). There are 14 residues in the CDR3. CDR3 protein: CSANRRGTWYEQYF. The DNA of the CDR3 is TGCAGTGCTAACCGAAGAGGCACTTGGTACGAGCAGTACTTC.

This clonotype was observed a handful of times. V and J are TRBV4-3 and TRBJ2-7; 9 nucleotides align to TRBD1. Germline CDR1 is LGHNA and CDR2 is YSLEER. J lost 2 bases, V lost 4 bases, and 6 bases had no gene match. The CDR3 is made up of 15 amino acids. The CDR3 is CASSPQDRGTYEQYF. The CDR3 nucleotides are TGCGCCAGCAGCCCGCAGGACAGGGGAACCTACGAGCAGTACTTC.

This clonotype occurred once. The CDR3 sequence is CASSLQRPDRMGDTQYF. CDR3 DNA: TGTGCCAGCAGTTTACAAAGGCCGGACAGGATGGGAGATACGCAGTATTTT. The gene calls are TRBV27 and TRBJ2-3, with 7 nucleotides matching TRBD1. V was clipped by 2 bases and J by 5 bases; unmatched bases: 13. The germline V gene has CDR1 MNHEY and CDR2 SMNVEV (reference sequence). This CDR3 has 17 amino acids.

A few counts support this clonotype. V usage is TRBV4-1 and J usage is TRBJ2-3, with D possibly called TRBD1 or TRBD2 (5 bases each). Germline V gene sequence: CDR1 MGHRA, CDR2 YSYEKL. This CDR3 region has 17 residues. Deletions cut 0 bases from V and 6 bases from J, with 19 bases between. DNA for the CDR3: TGCGCCAGCAGCCAAGATGGGACGGGCAGGGTATATGATACGCAGTATTTT. Its translation is CASSQDGTGRVYDTQYF.

This clonotype was found a few times. V usage is TRBV27 and J usage is TRBJ1-1, with D perhaps TRBD1 (6 bases). V lost 6 bases and J lost 7, with 27 bases in between. Germline CDR1 MNHEY, CDR2 SMNVEV (reference sequence). CDR3 length equals 17 residues. Here the CDR3 reads CASSRLLSWGADVEAFF. CDR3 sequence (DNA): TGTGCCAGCAGCCGACTATTATCCTGGGGGGCCGACGTTGAAGCTTTCTTT.